This TCR beta chain originates from a study of blood T cell repertoires in COVID-19. The table came from immunoSEQ multiplex PCR; TCRdb's copy has only in-frame clones and leaves some out. The table includes 100,000 to 150,000 clones, about 84% detected once. The CDR3 runs 15 residues. The germline V and J ends were trimmed by 10 bases and 0 bases, with 18 bases remaining between them. Germline CDR1 reads MNHEY; CDR2 reads SVGAGI. The sequenced sample was peripheral blood. This chain connects TRBV6-5 to TRBJ1-1; tentative D call: TRBD1 (5 bases). This clonotype was obtained from a woman aged 60-70 years with acute or convalescent COVID-19. The CDR3 region has the DNA TGTGCCACGTTTCCCGGGGGTACCATGAACACTGAAGCTTTCTTT. Its translation is CATFPGGTMNTEAFF.